A selection of T cell receptor beta chains follows, all from one sample in a study of CD8 T cells in Susac syndrome. TCRdb itself ran the immunoSEQ multiplex PCR reads through MiXCR, one entry per CDR3 protein. The sample records about 140,000 distinct CDR3 sequences, approximately 95% being singletons. Sequenced material: CD8+ T cells from PBMCs. The source of these receptors is a human donor with Susac syndrome. CDR3s include the opening cysteine and the closing phenylalanine or tryptophan. A D gene is named only where the DNA matches it firmly. The listing skips clone size in some rows; elsewhere it reads once, few, many or a size class.

CDR3: CASGLADTKQPETQYF
DNA: TGTGCTAGTGGTTTGGCTGACACCAAGCAACCGGAGACCCAGTACTTC
V: TRBV12-5
J: TRBJ2-5
size: -
D: -

CDR3: CASSQDPVGYEQYF
DNA: TGTGCCAGCAGCCAAGATCCCGTCGGCTACGAGCAGTACTTC
V: TRBV4-2
J: TRBJ2-7
size: -
D: -

CDR3: CASSAQQGLSYEQYF
DNA: TGTGCCAGCAGCGCGCAGCAAGGACTATCCTACGAGCAGTACTTC
V: TRBV5-6
J: TRBJ2-7
size: -
D: -

CDR3: CASSLKSQGVWETQYF
DNA: TGTGCCAGCAGCTTAAAGTCACAGGGAGTATGGGAGACCCAGTACTTC
V: TRBV13
J: TRBJ2-5
size: once
D: -

CDR3: CASSSMEGTAYEQYF
DNA: TGCGCCAGCAGCTCCATGGAGGGGACCGCCTACGAGCAGTACTTC
V: TRBV5-1
J: TRBJ2-7
size: -
D: -

CDR3: CASSYTGGPLDTQYF
DNA: TGTGCCAGCAGTTATACGGGAGGGCCATTGGATACGCAGTATTTT
V: TRBV27
J: TRBJ2-3
size: -
D: TRBD2

CDR3: CSAVGLLTGEEIEQYF
DNA: TGCAGCGCCGTCGGACTATTGACAGGGGAAGAGATAGAGCAGTACTTC
V: TRBV29-1
J: TRBJ2-7
size: few
D: TRBD1

CDR3: CASSPTPPDRANTEAFF
DNA: TGTGCCAGCAGTCCTACCCCCCCGGACAGGGCGAACACTGAAGCTTTCTTT
V: TRBV12-3/TRBV12-4
J: TRBJ1-1
size: -
D: TRBD1

CDR3: CASSKLQGAEQETQYF
DNA: TGTGCCAGCAGTAAGCTACAGGGGGCCGAACAAGAGACCCAGTACTTC
V: TRBV27
J: TRBJ2-5
size: -
D: TRBD1

CDR3: CASSYVGDDQETQYF
DNA: TGTGCCAGCAGCTACGTCGGGGACGACCAAGAGACCCAGTACTTC
V: TRBV9
J: TRBJ2-5
size: -
D: -

CDR3: CASSRGQVGYGYTF
DNA: TGTGCCAGCAGTCGGGGACAGGTCGGCTATGGCTACACCTTC
V: TRBV12-3/TRBV12-4
J: TRBJ1-2
size: -
D: TRBD1

CDR3: CASSFRGAAQETQYF
DNA: TGTGCCAGCAGTTTCCGCGGAGCCGCCCAAGAGACCCAGTACTTC
V: TRBV28
J: TRBJ2-5
size: -
D: -

CDR3: CASSPGEGGLYGYTF
DNA: TGCGCCAGCAGCCCGGGGGAGGGCGGCCTCTATGGCTACACCTTC
V: TRBV5-1
J: TRBJ1-2
size: once
D: -

CDR3: CASSLVQDSGLAAPGNYEQYF
DNA: TGCGCCAGCAGCTTGGTACAGGACTCGGGACTAGCGGCCCCGGGCAACTACGAGCAGTACTTC
V: TRBV5-1
J: TRBJ2-7
size: -
D: TRBD2

CDR3: CASSPRDNTDTQYF
DNA: TGTGCCAGCAGCCCCCGGGACAACACAGATACGCAGTATTTT
V: TRBV13
J: TRBJ2-3
size: -
D: -

CDR3: CASSAPLPSYEQYF
DNA: TGTGCCAGCAGCGCCCCCCTCCCCTCCTACGAGCAGTACTTC
V: TRBV7-6
J: TRBJ2-7
size: -
D: -

CDR3: CASSPPPGSGANVLTF
DNA: TGTGCCAGCAGCCCCCCTCCTGGCTCTGGGGCCAACGTCCTGACTTTC
V: TRBV28
J: TRBJ2-6
size: -
D: -

CDR3: CSVEGPDIQYF
DNA: TGCAGCGTTGAAGGTCCCGACATTCAGTACTTC
V: TRBV29-1
J: TRBJ2-4
size: -
D: -

CDR3: CAWSSTSYEQYF
DNA: TGTGCCTGGAGCTCTACTTCATACGAGCAGTACTTC
V: TRBV30
J: TRBJ2-7
size: -
D: -

CDR3: CASSYPAGGSTDTQYF
DNA: TGTGCCAGCAGCTACCCGGCGGGGGGGAGCACAGATACGCAGTATTTT
V: TRBV11-2
J: TRBJ2-3
size: -
D: TRBD2

CDR3: CASSETSQETQYF
DNA: TGTGCCAGCAGTGAGACTAGCCAAGAGACCCAGTACTTC
V: TRBV6-5
J: TRBJ2-5
size: once
D: -

CDR3: CASSGGAGGSNTGELFF
DNA: TGTGCCAGCAGTGGGGGAGCGGGAGGATCGAACACCGGGGAGCTGTTTTTT
V: TRBV12-3/TRBV12-4
J: TRBJ2-2
size: -
D: TRBD2

CDR3: CASSHTGGGTADTQYF
DNA: TGTGCCAGCAGCCACACCGGAGGGGGAACGGCAGATACGCAGTATTTT
V: TRBV3-1
J: TRBJ2-3
size: -
D: -

CDR3: CASSESRLYEQYF
DNA: TGCGCCAGCAGTGAAAGCCGACTCTACGAGCAGTACTTC
V: TRBV10-2
J: TRBJ2-7
size: -
D: -

CDR3: CASSLYPSGAGQSYEQYF
DNA: TGTGCCAGCAGCTTATACCCCTCCGGGGCGGGACAATCATACGAGCAGTACTTC
V: TRBV11-2
J: TRBJ2-7
size: -
D: -

CDR3: CASNSGGIYNEQFF
DNA: TGTGCCAGCAATTCGGGCGGGATCTACAATGAGCAGTTCTTC
V: TRBV27
J: TRBJ2-1
size: -
D: -

CDR3: CSAPSGTSDEQFF
DNA: TGCAGTGCTCCTTCCGGGACTAGCGATGAGCAGTTCTTC
V: TRBV20-1
J: TRBJ2-1
size: -
D: TRBD2

CDR3: CASSLGGSGPEQYF
DNA: TGTGCCAGCAGTTTGGGTGGGTCGGGCCCGGAGCAGTACTTC
V: TRBV27
J: TRBJ2-7
size: -
D: -

CDR3: CASTPGGLQETQYF
DNA: TGTGCCAGCACCCCGGGAGGGCTCCAAGAGACCCAGTACTTC
V: TRBV27
J: TRBJ2-5
size: once
D: TRBD2

CDR3: CASSVGSNVELFF
DNA: TGTGCCAGCAGCGTAGGGAGTAACGTGGAGCTGTTTTTT
V: TRBV9
J: TRBJ2-2
size: -
D: -

CDR3: CASSFRTGSEQYF
DNA: TGCGCCAGCAGCTTTCGGACAGGGAGCGAGCAGTACTTC
V: TRBV5-1
J: TRBJ2-7
size: -
D: TRBD1

CDR3: CSARDLGGLAGVADTQYF
DNA: TGCAGTGCTAGAGATCTGGGGGGACTAGCGGGAGTGGCAGATACGCAGTATTTT
V: TRBV20-1
J: TRBJ2-3
size: -
D: TRBD2